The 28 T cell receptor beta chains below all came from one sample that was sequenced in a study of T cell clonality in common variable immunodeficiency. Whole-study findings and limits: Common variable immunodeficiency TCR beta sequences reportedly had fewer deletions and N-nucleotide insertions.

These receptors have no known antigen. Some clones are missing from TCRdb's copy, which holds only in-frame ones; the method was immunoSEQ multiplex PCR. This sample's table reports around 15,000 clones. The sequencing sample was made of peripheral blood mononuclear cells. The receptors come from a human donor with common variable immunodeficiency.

The CDR3 reads CSARDLNRGGNTEAFF. The covered CDR3 bases are TGCAGTGCTAGAGATCTAAACAGGGGAGGAAACACTGAA. The chain links TRBV20-1 to TRBJ1-1; 7 bases are shared with TRBD1. The CDR3 goes on 3 residues after the read ends, and that part is filled in from the germline J gene. The CDR3 is made up of 16 amino acids. Germline V gives CDR1 DFQATT, CDR2 SNEGSKA (reference sequence). After removal of 0 bases from V and 2 bases from J, the junction contained 9 bases not matched to a gene.

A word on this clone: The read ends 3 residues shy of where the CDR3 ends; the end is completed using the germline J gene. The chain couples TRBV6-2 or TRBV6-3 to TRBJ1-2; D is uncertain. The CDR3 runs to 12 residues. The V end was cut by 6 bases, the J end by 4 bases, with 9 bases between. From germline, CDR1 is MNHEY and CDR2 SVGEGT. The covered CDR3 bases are TGTGCCAGCAGCCCCGTCCCCTATGGC. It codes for CASSPVPYG. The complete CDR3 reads CASSPVPYGYTF.

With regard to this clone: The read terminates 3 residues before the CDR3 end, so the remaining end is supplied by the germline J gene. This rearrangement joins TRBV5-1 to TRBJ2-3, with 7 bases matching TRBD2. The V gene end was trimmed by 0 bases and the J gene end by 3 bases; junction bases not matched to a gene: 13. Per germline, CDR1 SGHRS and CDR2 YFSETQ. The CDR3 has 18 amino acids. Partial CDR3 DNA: TGCGCCAGCAGCTTGGCCCCCCAGGGCTCCGGGGGGACAGATACG. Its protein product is CASSLAPQGSGGTDT. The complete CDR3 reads CASSLAPQGSGGTDTQYF. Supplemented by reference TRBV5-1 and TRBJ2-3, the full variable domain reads KAGVTQTPRYLIKTRGQQVTLSCSPISGHRSVSWYQQTPGQGLQFLFEYFSETQRNKGNFPGRFSGRQFSNSRSEMNVSTLELGDSALYLCASSLAPQGSGGTDTQYFGPGTRLTVL.

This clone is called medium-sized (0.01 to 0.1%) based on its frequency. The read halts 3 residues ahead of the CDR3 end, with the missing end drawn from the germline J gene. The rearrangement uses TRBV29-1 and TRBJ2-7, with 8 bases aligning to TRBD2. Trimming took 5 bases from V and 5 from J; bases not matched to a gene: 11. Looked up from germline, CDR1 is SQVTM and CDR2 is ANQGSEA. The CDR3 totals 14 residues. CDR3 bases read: TGCAGCGTTACTCCGATAGCGGGATTGAACGAG. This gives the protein CSVTPIAGLNE. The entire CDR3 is CSVTPIAGLNEQYF.

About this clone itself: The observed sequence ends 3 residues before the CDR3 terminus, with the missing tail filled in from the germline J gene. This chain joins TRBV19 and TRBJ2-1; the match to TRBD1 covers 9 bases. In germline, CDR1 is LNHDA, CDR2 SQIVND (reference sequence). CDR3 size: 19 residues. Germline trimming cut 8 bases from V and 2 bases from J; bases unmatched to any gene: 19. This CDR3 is CASSRGDRDYRLPYNEQFF. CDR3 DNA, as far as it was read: TGTGCCAGTTCCAGAGGGGACAGGGATTACCGACTTCCCTACAATGAG.

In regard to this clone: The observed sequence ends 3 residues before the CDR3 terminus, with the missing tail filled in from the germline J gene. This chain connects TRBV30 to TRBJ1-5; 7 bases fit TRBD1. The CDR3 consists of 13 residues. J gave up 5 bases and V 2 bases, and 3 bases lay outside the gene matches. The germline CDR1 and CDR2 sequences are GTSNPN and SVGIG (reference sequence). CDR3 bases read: TGTGCCTGGAGTACAGGGGAGTATCAGCCC. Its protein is CAWSTGEYQP. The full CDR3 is CAWSTGEYQPQHF.

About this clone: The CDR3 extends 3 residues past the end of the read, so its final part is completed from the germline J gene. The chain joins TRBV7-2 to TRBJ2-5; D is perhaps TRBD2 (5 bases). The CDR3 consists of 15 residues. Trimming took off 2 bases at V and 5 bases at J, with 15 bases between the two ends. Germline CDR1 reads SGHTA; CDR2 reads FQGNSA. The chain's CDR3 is CASSLSNSPGETQYF. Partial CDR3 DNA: TGTGCCAGCAGCTTAAGTAACAGTCCGGGGGAGACC.

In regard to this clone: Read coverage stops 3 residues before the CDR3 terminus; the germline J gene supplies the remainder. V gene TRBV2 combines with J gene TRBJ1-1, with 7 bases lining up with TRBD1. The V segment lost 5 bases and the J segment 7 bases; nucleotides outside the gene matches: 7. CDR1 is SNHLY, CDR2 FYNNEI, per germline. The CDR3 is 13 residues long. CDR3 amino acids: CASSPTGRGEAFF. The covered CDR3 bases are TGTGCCAGCAGTCCGACAGGGAGGGGTGAA.

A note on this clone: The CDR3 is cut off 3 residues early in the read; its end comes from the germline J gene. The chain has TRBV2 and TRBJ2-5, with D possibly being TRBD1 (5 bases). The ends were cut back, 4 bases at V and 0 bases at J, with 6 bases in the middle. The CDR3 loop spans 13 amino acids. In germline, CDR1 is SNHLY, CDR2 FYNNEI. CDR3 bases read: TGTGCCAGCAGTGCAGGGAACCAAGAGACC. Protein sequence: CASSAGNQET. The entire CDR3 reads CASSAGNQETQYF.

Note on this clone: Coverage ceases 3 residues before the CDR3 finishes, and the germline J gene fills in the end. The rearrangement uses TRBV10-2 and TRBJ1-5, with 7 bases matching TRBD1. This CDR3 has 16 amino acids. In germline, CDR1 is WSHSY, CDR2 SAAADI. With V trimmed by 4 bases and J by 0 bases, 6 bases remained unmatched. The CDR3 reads CASSGFGTVSNQPQHF. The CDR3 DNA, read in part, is TGCGCCAGCAGTGGGTTTGGGACAGTTAGCAATCAGCCC.

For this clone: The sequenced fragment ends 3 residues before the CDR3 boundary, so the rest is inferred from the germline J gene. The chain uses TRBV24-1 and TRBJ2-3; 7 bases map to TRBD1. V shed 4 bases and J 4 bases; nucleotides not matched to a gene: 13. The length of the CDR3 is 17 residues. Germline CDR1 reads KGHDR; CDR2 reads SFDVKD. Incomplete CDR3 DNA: TGTGCCACCAGTGACCCCTCGACAGGGCCCACCCCAGATACG. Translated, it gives CATSDPSTGPTPDT. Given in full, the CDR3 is CATSDPSTGPTPDTQYF.

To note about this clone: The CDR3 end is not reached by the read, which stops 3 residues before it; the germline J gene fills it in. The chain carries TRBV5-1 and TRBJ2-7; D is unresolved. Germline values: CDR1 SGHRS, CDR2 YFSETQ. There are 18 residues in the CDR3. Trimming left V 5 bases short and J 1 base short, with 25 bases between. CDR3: CASSPTSGTVVGSYEQYF. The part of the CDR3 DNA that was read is TGCGCCAGCAGTCCCACAAGTGGAACAGTCGTTGGGTCCTACGAG. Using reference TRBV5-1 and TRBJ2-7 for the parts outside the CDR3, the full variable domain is KAGVTQTPRYLIKTRGQQVTLSCSPISGHRSVSWYQQTPGQGLQFLFEYFSETQRNKGNFPGRFSGRQFSNSRSEMNVSTLELGDSALYLCASSPTSGTVVGSYEQYFGPGTRLTVT.

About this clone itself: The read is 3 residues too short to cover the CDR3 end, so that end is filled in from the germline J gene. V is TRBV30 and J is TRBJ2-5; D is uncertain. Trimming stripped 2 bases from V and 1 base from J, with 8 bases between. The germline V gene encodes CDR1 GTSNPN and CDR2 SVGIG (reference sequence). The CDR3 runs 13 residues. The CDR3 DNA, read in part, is TGTGCCTGGAGTAGGCAGGTCCAAGAGACC. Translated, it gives CAWSRQVQET. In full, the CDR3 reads CAWSRQVQETQYF. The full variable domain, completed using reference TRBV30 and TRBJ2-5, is SQTIHQWPATLVQPVGSPLSLECTVEGTSNPNLYWYRQAAGRGLQLLFYSVGIGQISSEVPQNLSASRPQDRQFILSSKKLLLSDSGFYLCAWSRQVQETQYFGPGTRLLVL.

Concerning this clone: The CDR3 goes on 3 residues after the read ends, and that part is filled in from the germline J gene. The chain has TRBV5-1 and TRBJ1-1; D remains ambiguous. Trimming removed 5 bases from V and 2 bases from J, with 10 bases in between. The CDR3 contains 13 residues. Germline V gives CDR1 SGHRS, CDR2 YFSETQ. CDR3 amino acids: CASRGRLNTEAFF. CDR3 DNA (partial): TGCGCCAGCAGGGGCCGTCTTAACACTGAA.

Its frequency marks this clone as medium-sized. Here the CDR3 reads CASSTGLTNYEQYF. Incomplete CDR3 DNA: TGTGCCAGCAGCACGGGACTGACGAACTACGAG. This chain connects TRBV2 to TRBJ2-7, with D possibly matching TRBD2 (6 bases). The read comes to an end 3 residues before the CDR3 does, leaving the germline J gene to fill in the end. The CDR3 extends over 14 amino acids. The V and J ends lost 6 bases and 3 bases respectively, with 15 bases between them. The germline gives CDR1 SNHLY, CDR2 FYNNEI.

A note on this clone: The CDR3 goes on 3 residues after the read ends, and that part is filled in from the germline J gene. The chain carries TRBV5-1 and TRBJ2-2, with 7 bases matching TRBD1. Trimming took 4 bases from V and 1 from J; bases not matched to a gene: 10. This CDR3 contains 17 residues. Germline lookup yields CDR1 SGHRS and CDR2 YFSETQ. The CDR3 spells CASSPGQLPQNTGELFF. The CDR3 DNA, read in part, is TGCGCCAGCAGCCCGGGACAGCTGCCACAGAACACCGGGGAG.

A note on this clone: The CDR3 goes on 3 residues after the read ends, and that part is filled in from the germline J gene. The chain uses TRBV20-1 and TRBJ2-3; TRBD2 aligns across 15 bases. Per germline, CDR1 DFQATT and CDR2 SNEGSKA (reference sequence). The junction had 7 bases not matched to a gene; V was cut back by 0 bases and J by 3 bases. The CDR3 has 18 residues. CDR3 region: CSARDPRTSGRVTDTQYF. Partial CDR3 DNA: TGCAGTGCTAGAGACCCAAGGACTAGCGGGAGGGTTACAGATACG.

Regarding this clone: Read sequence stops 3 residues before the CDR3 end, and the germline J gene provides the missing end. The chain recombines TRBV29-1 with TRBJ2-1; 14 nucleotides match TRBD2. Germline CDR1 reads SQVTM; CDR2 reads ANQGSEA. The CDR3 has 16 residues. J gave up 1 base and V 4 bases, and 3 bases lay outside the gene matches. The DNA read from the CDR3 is TGCAGCGTTGGGGGACTAGCGGGAGTTTCCTACAATGAG. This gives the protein CSVGGLAGVSYNE. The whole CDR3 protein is CSVGGLAGVSYNEQFF.

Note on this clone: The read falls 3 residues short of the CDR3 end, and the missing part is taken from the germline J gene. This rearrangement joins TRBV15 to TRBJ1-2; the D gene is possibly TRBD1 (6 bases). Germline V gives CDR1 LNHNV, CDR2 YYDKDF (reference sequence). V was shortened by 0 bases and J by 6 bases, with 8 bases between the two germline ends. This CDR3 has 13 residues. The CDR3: CATSREEGDGYTF. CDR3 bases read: TGTGCCACCAGCAGAGAAGAGGGGGATGGC.

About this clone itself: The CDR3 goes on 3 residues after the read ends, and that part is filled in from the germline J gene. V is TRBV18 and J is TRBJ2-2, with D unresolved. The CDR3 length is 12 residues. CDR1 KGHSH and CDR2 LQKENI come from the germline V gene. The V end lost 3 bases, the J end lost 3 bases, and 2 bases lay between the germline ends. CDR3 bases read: TGTGCCAGCTCACCCTACACCGGGGAG. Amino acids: CASSPYTGE. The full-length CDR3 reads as CASSPYTGELFF. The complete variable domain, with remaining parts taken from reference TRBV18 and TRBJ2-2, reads NAGVMQNPRHLVRRRGQEARLRCSPMKGHSHVYWYRQLPEEGLKFMVYLQKENIIDESGMPKERFSAEFPKEGPSILRIQQVVRGDSAAYFCASSPYTGELFFGEGSRLTVL.

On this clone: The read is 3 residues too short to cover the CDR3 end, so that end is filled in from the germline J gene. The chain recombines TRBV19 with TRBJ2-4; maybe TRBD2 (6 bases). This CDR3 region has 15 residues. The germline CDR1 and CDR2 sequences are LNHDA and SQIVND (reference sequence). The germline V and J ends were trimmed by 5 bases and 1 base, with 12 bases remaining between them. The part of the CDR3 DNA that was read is TGTGCCAGTAGTGGCCATGGGGGGGCCAAAAACATT. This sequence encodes CASSGHGGAKNI. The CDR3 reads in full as CASSGHGGAKNIQYF. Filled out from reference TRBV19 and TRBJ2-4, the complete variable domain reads DGGITQSPKYLFRKEGQNVTLSCEQNLNHDAMYWYRQDPGQGLRLIYYSQIVNDFQKGDIAEGYSVSREKKESFPLTVTSAQKNPTAFYLCASSGHGGAKNIQYFGAGTRLSVL.

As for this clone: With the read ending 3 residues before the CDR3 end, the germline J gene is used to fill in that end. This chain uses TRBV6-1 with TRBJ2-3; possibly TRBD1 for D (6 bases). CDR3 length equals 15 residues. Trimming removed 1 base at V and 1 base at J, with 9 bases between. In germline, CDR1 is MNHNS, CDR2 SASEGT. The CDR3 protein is CASSEGTARTDTQYF. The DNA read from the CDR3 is TGTGCCAGCAGTGAAGGGACAGCCCGCACAGATACG.

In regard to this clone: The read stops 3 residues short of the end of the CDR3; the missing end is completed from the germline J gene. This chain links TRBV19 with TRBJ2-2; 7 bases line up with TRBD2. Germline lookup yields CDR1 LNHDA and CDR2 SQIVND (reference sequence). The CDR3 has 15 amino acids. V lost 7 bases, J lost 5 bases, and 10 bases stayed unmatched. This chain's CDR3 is CASKEAGLGTGELFF. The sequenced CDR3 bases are TGTGCCAGTAAGGAAGCGGGGCTTGGTACCGGGGAG.

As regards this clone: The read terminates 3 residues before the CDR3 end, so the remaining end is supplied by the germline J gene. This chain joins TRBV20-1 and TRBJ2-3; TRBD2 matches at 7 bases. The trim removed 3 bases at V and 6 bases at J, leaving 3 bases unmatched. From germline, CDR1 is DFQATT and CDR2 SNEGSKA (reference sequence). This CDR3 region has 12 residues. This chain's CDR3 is CSASGSGDTQYF. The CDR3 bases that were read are TGCAGTGCTAGCGGTAGCGGGGATACG.

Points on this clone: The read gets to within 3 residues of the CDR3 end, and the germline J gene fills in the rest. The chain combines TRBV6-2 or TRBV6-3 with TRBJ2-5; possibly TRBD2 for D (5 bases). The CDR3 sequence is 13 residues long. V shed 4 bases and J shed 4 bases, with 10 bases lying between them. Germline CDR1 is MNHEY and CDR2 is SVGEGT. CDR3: CASSLRRGETQYF. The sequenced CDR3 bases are TGTGCCAGCAGTTTGCGCCGGGGAGAGACC.

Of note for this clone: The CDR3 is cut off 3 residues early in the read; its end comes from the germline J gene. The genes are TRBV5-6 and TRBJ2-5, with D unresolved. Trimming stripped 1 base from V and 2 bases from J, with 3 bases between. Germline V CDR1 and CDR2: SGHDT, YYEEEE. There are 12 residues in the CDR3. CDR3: CASSLSQETQYF. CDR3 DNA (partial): TGTGCCAGCAGCTTGTCGCAAGAGACC.

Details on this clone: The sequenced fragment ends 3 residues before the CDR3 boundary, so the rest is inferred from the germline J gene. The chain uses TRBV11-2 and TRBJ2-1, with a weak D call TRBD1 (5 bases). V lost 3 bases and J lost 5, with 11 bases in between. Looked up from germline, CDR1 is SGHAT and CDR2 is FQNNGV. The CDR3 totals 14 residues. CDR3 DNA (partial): TGTGCCAGCAGCTTCACGGGCAGGGACAATGAG. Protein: CASSFTGRDNE. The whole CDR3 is CASSFTGRDNEQFF.

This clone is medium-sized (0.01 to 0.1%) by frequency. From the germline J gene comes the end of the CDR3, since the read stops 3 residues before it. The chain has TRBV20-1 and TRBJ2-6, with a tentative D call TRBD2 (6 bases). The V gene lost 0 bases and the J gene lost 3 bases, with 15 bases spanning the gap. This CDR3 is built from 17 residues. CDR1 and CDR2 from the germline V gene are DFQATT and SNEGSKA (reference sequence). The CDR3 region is CSARDRRGGSGANVLTF. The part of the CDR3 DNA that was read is TGCAGTGCTAGAGATAGGAGGGGAGGAAGTGGGGCCAACGTC.